Listed below are T cell receptor beta chains from one sample, sequenced in a study of T cell responses to AZD1222 COVID-19 vaccine. TCRdb keeps only in-frame clones here, not all; method: immunoSEQ multiplex PCR. The repertoire holds about 210,000 clones, with around 94% as singletons. The sequenced sample was peripheral blood, obtained 28 days after the second dose of the MenACWY control vaccine. The receptors here all came from an adult who received the MenACWY meningococcal vaccine as a control. The CDR3 runs from the conserved cysteine through the conserved F or W. A D gene is named only where the DNA matches it firmly. Clone size is not always given. Where it is, it says once, few, many or a class for expanded clones.

>-|-|TRBV27|TRBJ2-7
TGTGCCAGCAGTCCGAACGGGAACTACGAGCAGTACTTC
CASSPNGNYEQYF
>TRBD1|-|TRBV7-2|TRBJ1-5
TGTGCCAGCAGCTTGACAGGGGGCCGGGATCAGCCCCAGCATTTT
CASSLTGGRDQPQHF
>-|-|TRBV21-1|TRBJ2-7
TGTGCCAGCAGCAACGGGGCGGGTGAAGGGCCTTACGAGCAGTACTTC
CASSNGAGEGPYEQYF
>TRBD1|-|TRBV28|TRBJ1-5
TGTGCCAGCAGCGACAGGGCTGGACAGCCCCAGCATTTT
CASSDRAGQPQHF
>TRBD1|once|TRBV5-1|TRBJ2-7
TGCGCCAGCAGCGTTCGGGACAGGGGTAACGAGCAGTACTTC
CASSVRDRGNEQYF
>-|-|TRBV7-8|TRBJ2-2
TGTGCCAGCAGCTTAGGTGGGCAGGGCCCGAACACCGGGGAGCTGTTTTTT
CASSLGGQGPNTGELFF
>TRBD1|-|TRBV6-5|TRBJ1-1
TGTGCCAGCAGGGGGACAGGTGTGAACACTGAAGCTTTCTTT
CASRGTGVNTEAFF
>TRBD1|few|TRBV19|TRBJ1-2
TGTGCCAGTAGTGCAGACAGGGCAACTAACTATGGCTACACCTTC
CASSADRATNYGYTF
>-|-|TRBV21-1|TRBJ2-5
TGTGCCAGCAGCAAAGCAATGAGACCTAGGGGAGAGACCCAGTACTTC
CASSKAMRPRGETQYF
>-|once|TRBV19|TRBJ1-4
TGTGCCAGTAGTAAGACCTCAGGATCGGGCGGAAAACTGTTTTTT
CASSKTSGSGGKLFF
>TRBD1|-|TRBV5-5|TRBJ1-3
TGTGCCAGCAGCCAATACCTTCCGGGACAGGGGTCTGGAAACACCATATATTTT
CASSQYLPGQGSGNTIYF
>TRBD2|once|TRBV7-2|TRBJ2-7
TGTGCCAGCAGCTTAACAGCGGGAGGGCCCGAGCAGTACTTC
CASSLTAGGPEQYF
>-|-|TRBV27|TRBJ1-1
TGTGCCAGCAGTTTCGGCAAGAACACTGAAGCTTTCTTT
CASSFGKNTEAFF
>-|few|TRBV30|TRBJ1-4
TGTGCCTGGAGTGTACGGGCAGGGCGATCAGAAAAACTGTTTTTT
CAWSVRAGRSEKLFF
>-|-|TRBV9|TRBJ1-1
TGTGCCAGCAGCGTAGCTACCCAGGGCGCTGAAGCTTTCTTT
CASSVATQGAEAFF
>TRBD1|-|TRBV7-9|TRBJ1-4
TGTGCCAGCAGTTTAGGGACAGGGGGAGGTGAAAAACTGTTTTTT
CASSLGTGGGEKLFF
>TRBD1|few|TRBV7-3|TRBJ1-2
TGTGCCAGCAGCAAAGGAGGGACAGGGGGCAGCGAGGGCTACACCTTC
CASSKGGTGGSEGYTF
>-|-|TRBV11-2|TRBJ1-5
TGTGCCAGCAGCACAGGCCCAGAGAGCAATCAGCCCCAGCATTTT
CASSTGPESNQPQHF
>-|-|TRBV7-9|TRBJ1-6
TGTGCCAGCAGCTCGGACGGCCAGAATTCACCCCTCCACTTT
CASSSDGQNSPLHF
>-|-|TRBV19|TRBJ1-2
TGTGCCAGTAGTATTCAGGGATCCCCTCGCTATGGCTACACCTTC
CASSIQGSPRYGYTF
>-|-|TRBV2|TRBJ1-5
TGTGCCAGCAGTGATATAGTTCAGGTTCTCAATCAGCCCCAGCATTTT
CASSDIVQVLNQPQHF
>TRBD1|-|TRBV4-3|TRBJ1-2
TGCGCCAGCAGCCAGACTACAGGGGCCGGCGGCTACACCTTC
CASSQTTGAGGYTF
>TRBD2|-|TRBV7-3|TRBJ2-2
TGTGCCAGCAGCAAGGGACTAGCCCTCGGGGAGCTGTTTTTT
CASSKGLALGELFF
>-|once|TRBV7-2|TRBJ1-1
TGTGCCAGCAGCTTAGTGTCTGGCGGGGGCGGAATGAACACTGAAGCTTTCTTT
CASSLVSGGGGMNTEAFF
>TRBD1|-|TRBV5-1|TRBJ1-1
TGCGCCAGCAGCTCCCAGGGGGGGCAAGGGATCGCTGAAGCTTTCTTT
CASSSQGGQGIAEAFF
>-|-|TRBV28|TRBJ1-6
TGTGCCAGCAGTCCCGGACTTCTTTCACCCCTCCACTTT
CASSPGLLSPLHF
>-|-|TRBV15|TRBJ1-5
TGTGCCACCAGCAGAGATCTGGGGATCCAGGGGAATCAGCCCCAGCATTTT
CATSRDLGIQGNQPQHF
>-|-|TRBV5-5|TRBJ1-4
TGTGCCAGCAGCTTTCTCGCAGACGGGGGTAATGAAAAACTGTTTTTT
CASSFLADGGNEKLFF
>-|-|TRBV28|TRBJ2-2
TGTGCCAGCAGTTTACTAAGGGGCACCGGGGAGCTGTTTTTT
CASSLLRGTGELFF
>TRBD1|-|TRBV14|TRBJ2-3
TGTGCCAGCAGCCGCGTTGGTGACAGGGCAACAGATACGCAGTATTTT
CASSRVGDRATDTQYF
>-|-|TRBV19|TRBJ1-6
TGTGCCAGTAGTCCCCGGGGGCGGAATTCACCCCTCCACTTT
CASSPRGRNSPLHF
>-|-|TRBV2|TRBJ1-5
TGTGCCAGCGATGAGGGAGTCGGCAATCAGCCCCAGCATTTT
CASDEGVGNQPQHF
>-|few|TRBV6-5|TRBJ1-1
TGTGCCAGCAGTTATTTGACAACCACTGAAGCTTTCTTT
CASSYLTTTEAFF
>TRBD2|-|TRBV27|TRBJ2-7
TGTGCCAGCAGCCCTAGCGGGAGGTTTTACGAGCAGTACTTC
CASSPSGRFYEQYF
>-|-|TRBV18|TRBJ1-2
TGTGCCAGCTCACTGGGACATGGGGATGGCTACACCTTC
CASSLGHGDGYTF
>-|-|TRBV2|TRBJ1-5
TGTGCCAGCTGTCAGGGCTCCCAGCCCCAGCATTTT
CASCQGSQPQHF
>-|-|TRBV13|TRBJ2-1
TGTGCCAGCAGCTTAGCGGTGGCCCCGCTAAATGAGCAGTTCTTC
CASSLAVAPLNEQFF
>-|-|TRBV6-2/TRBV6-3|TRBJ2-7
TGTGCCAGCAGTTACGTACTAAACTACGAGCAGTACTTC
CASSYVLNYEQYF
>TRBD1|-|TRBV28|TRBJ1-2
TGTGCCAGCAGTTTAGGGACAGGCAATAACTATGGCTACACCTTC
CASSLGTGNNYGYTF
>-|-|TRBV6-5|TRBJ1-4
TGTGCCAGCAGTTACTCGTCCGGGACCGATGAAAAACTGTTTTTT
CASSYSSGTDEKLFF
>-|-|TRBV9|TRBJ1-1
TGTGCCAGCAGCGTAGAAGGGGGGACTAGGGCTTTCTTT
CASSVEGGTRAFF
>-|-|TRBV6-2/TRBV6-3|TRBJ2-7
TGTGCCAGCAGTTTCCCTCCCGGGGACCGAAGCACCTACGAGCAGTACTTC
CASSFPPGDRSTYEQYF
>-|-|TRBV6-5|TRBJ2-2
TGTGCCAGCAAAACTAGCTTCGCGAACACCGGGGAGCTGTTTTTT
CASKTSFANTGELFF
>TRBD1|-|TRBV27|TRBJ1-1
TGTGCCAGCTGGGACAGGGGGACTGAAGCTTTCTTT
CASWDRGTEAFF
>-|-|TRBV28|TRBJ1-4
TGTGCCAGCAGTGATGACAGAGGGGGAACTAATGAAAAACTGTTTTTT
CASSDDRGGTNEKLFF
>TRBD1|-|TRBV6-5|TRBJ1-1
TGTGCCAGCAGTCCCCGGGACAGGGGAGACACTGAAGCTTTCTTT
CASSPRDRGDTEAFF
>TRBD2|-|TRBV7-8|TRBJ2-4
TGTGCCAGCACTAGGAGTGGACTAGCGGGCAAAAACATTCAGTACTTC
CASTRSGLAGKNIQYF
>-|-|TRBV5-3|TRBJ1-5
TGTGCCAGAAGCTGCAAAAGTCAGCCCCAGCATTTT
CARSCKSQPQHF
>-|-|TRBV9|TRBJ1-2
TGTGCCAGCAGCGACAGGGCCGCCTGGACCTTC
CASSDRAAWTF
>-|-|TRBV7-8|TRBJ1-4
TGTGCCAGCAGCCTGTCCGGGACTAATGAAAAACTGTTTTTT
CASSLSGTNEKLFF
>-|once|TRBV30|TRBJ2-5
TGTGCCTGGAACTGGGACTACCAAGAGACCCAGTACTTC
CAWNWDYQETQYF
>TRBD1|-|TRBV30|TRBJ1-4
TGTGCCTGGAGTGCCAATGCCGGGACAGGGTTGCGGACTAATGAAAAACTGTTTTTT
CAWSANAGTGLRTNEKLFF
>TRBD2|-|TRBV5-5|TRBJ2-7
TGTGCCAGCAGCTTGGTCTGGGCAGCGGGGGGCTACGAGCAGTACTTC
CASSLVWAAGGYEQYF
>-|once|TRBV7-9|TRBJ1-4
TGTGCCAGCAGCTTACTAATCAGGGAAAAACTGTTTTTT
CASSLLIREKLFF
>-|-|TRBV9|TRBJ2-3
TGTGCCAGCATCTCCGGCGGGCACACAGATACGCAGTATTTT
CASISGGHTDTQYF